This entry lists 8 T cell receptor beta chains sequenced from one sample in a study of beta chain features in type 1 diabetes. Since all of the isolated RNA was reverse transcribed, expressed TCRB transcripts were what got sequenced. The repertoire was sequenced with immunoSEQ multiplex PCR; TCRdb's copy has only in-frame clones and lacks some. The sample has around 280,000 clones, 7.5% to 9.5% seen once. The specimen sequenced was central memory CD4+ T cells from blood. The source is a woman aged 18-29 years in good health.

This clone has only a few counts. This sequence joins TRBV6-5 and TRBJ1-5; maybe TRBD1 (6 bases). Germline CDR1 reads MNHEY; CDR2 reads SVGAGI. The CDR3 sequence is 14 residues long. V was pared by 5 bases and J by 4 bases, with 12 bases between. The CDR3 DNA is TGTGCCAGCAGTCCGGACAGCCCTAATCAGCCCCAGCATTTT. Its translation is CASSPDSPNQPQHF.

The chain is built from TRBV30 and TRBJ1-2; D ambiguous. V lost 1 base, J lost 0 bases, and 18 bases lay in between. Germline V gives CDR1 GTSNPN, CDR2 SVGIG (reference sequence). CDR3 length: 17 residues. The CDR3 nucleotides read TGTGCCTGGAGTGCCATCCACATAGGATCTGCTAACTATGGCTACACCTTC. It codes for CAWSAIHIGSANYGYTF.

Only a few counts were recorded for this clone. The chain uses TRBV29-1 and TRBJ2-3, with a weak D call TRBD2 (6 bases). Germline V gene data show CDR1 as SQVTM and CDR2 as ANQGSEA. The V gene lost 6 bases and the J gene lost 1 base, with 14 bases spanning the gap. This CDR3 is 14 amino acids long. The CDR3 bases are TGCAGCGTCGGCGGGGTAGCTGGCACAGATACGCAGTATTTT. Translation: CSVGGVAGTDTQYF.

This clone was seen more than once but under ten times. The chain couples TRBV29-1 to TRBJ2-7; TRBD1 agrees at 10 bases. Germline loops: CDR1 SQVTM, CDR2 ANQGSEA. The CDR3 loop spans 13 amino acids. V lost 2 bases to trimming and J lost 5 bases; unmatched junction nucleotides: 3. CDR3 sequence: CSVERDRGDEQYF. The CDR3 nucleotides are TGCAGCGTTGAACGGGACAGGGGCGACGAGCAGTACTTC.

This clone has more than one count but fewer than ten. The chain recombines TRBV6-5 with TRBJ2-7; tentatively, D is TRBD2 (6 bases). Germline CDR1 reads MNHEY; CDR2 reads SVGAGI. This CDR3 region has 13 residues. V was shortened by 8 bases and J by 3 bases, with 14 bases between the two germline ends. The chain's CDR3 is CASGTAGDYEQYF. For the CDR3, the DNA is TGTGCCAGCGGAACAGCGGGCGACTACGAGCAGTACTTC.

V usage is TRBV7-8 and J usage is TRBJ1-2; 7 bases match TRBD1. With V trimmed by 4 bases and J by 6 bases, 8 bases remained unmatched. This CDR3 comprises 14 residues. The V gene's germline CDR1 is SGHVS and CDR2 FQNEAQ. This CDR3 is CASSSTSGGDGYTF. The CDR3, as DNA: TGTGCCAGCAGCTCCACCTCAGGGGGGGATGGCTACACCTTC.

This clone was counted only a few times. Within the sample, other DNA sequences also encode this same CDR3. The genes are TRBV7-2 and TRBJ1-2; D not resolved. CDR3 length: 12 amino acids. CDR1 and CDR2 (germline): SGHTA, FQGNSA. Trimming removed 3 bases from V and 7 bases from J, with 9 bases in between. CDR3 sequence reads: CASSFVTGGYTF. The CDR3 DNA follows: TGTGCCAGCAGCTTTGTAACGGGTGGCTACACCTTC.

There are a few counts of this clone. The rearrangement uses TRBV27 and TRBJ1-4; D possibly corresponds to TRBD1 (6 bases). Trimming pared 7 bases from V and 6 bases from J, leaving 15 bases between. CDR1 is MNHEY and CDR2 is SMNVEV in the germline V gene (reference sequence). CDR3 length: 14 residues. The CDR3 sequence: CASNRGPGYEKLFF. The DNA for the CDR3 is TGTGCCAGCAACCGGGGGCCAGGGTATGAAAAACTGTTTTTT.